This T cell receptor (beta chain) originates from a study of T-cell memory formation after mild COVID-19. Study in general: TCR clusters largely stayed donor specific.

Via MiXCR, TCRdb re-called the 5' RACE reads, giving one row per CDR3 protein. The table includes approximately 260,000 distinct CDR3 sequences, roughly 17% detected once. General study points: Clones which contracted sat mainly in CM and EM if CD4+, and in EMRA if CD8+. There was a balanced CD4/CD8 profile in clones contracting day 15 to 85, and later expanders leaned CD4+. Unconfirmed was the SARS-CoV-2 specificity of second-wave clones that peaked on day 37.

About this clonotype: The antigen is undetermined.

The sequence came from a young man who had mild COVID-19 (a few samples of this study predate the infection). Cell type and time point are not known. The specimen was PBMCs or a T cell subset sorted from them (not recorded which).

In DNA form, the CDR3 reads TGTGCCAGCAGATCACCGGGACTAGAAAACACCGGGGAGCTGTTTTTT. This translates into CASRSPGLENTGELFF. The chain carries TRBV9 and TRBJ2-2; 8 nucleotides match TRBD2. Germline CDR1 is SGDLS and CDR2 is YYNGEE. J was trimmed by 2 bases and V by 5 bases; bases with no gene match: 8. The CDR3 has 16 residues.